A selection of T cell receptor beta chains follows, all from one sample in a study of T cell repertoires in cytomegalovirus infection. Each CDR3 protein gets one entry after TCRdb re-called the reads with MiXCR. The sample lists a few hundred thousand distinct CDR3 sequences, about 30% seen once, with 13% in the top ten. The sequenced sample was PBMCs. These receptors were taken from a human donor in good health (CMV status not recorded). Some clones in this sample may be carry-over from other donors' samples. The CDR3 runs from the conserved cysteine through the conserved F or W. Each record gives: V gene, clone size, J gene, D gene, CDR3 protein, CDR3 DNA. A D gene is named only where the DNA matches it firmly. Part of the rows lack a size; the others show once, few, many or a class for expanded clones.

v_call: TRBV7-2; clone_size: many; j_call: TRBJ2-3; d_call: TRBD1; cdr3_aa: CASSPQGVSTDTQYF; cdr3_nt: TGTGCCAGCAGCCCACAGGGGGTCAGCACAGATACGCAGTATTTT
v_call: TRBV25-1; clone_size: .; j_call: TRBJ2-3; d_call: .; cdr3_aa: CASTRGAAVTDTQYF; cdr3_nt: TGTGCCAGCACCCGAGGAGCGGCCGTCACAGATACGCAGTATTTT
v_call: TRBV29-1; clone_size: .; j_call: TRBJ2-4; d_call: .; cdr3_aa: CSGRPGAKNIQYF; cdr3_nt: TGCAGCGGACGCCCAGGTGCCAAAAACATTCAGTACTTC
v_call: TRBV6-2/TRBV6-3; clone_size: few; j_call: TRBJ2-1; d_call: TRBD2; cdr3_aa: CASSYPRLAGGFEQFF; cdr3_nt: TGTGCCAGCAGTTACCCGAGACTAGCGGGAGGTTTTGAGCAGTTCTTC
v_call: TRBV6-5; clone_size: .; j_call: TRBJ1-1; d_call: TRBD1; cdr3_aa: CASSFGTGANTEAFF; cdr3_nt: TGTGCCAGCAGTTTCGGGACAGGGGCGAACACTGAAGCTTTCTTT
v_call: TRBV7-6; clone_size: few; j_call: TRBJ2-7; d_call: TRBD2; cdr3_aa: CASSPSPSGLYEQYF; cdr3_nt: TGTGCCAGCAGCCCCTCCCCTAGCGGCCTCTACGAGCAGTACTTC
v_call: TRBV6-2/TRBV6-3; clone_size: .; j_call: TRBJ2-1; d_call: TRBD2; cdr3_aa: CASTRGLAVNNEQFF; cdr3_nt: TGTGCCAGCACCCGGGGTCTAGCGGTGAACAATGAGCAGTTCTTC
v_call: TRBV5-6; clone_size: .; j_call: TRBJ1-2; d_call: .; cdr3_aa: CASSWTTGRDGYTF; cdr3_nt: TGTGCCAGCAGCTGGACGACGGGGAGGGATGGCTACACCTTC
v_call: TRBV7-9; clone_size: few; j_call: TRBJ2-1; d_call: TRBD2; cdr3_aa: CASMPRTSGSSSYNEQFF; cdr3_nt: TGTGCCAGCATGCCCCGGACTAGCGGCTCTAGCTCCTACAATGAGCAGTTCTTC
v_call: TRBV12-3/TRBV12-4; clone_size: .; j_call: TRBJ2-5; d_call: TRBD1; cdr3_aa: CASSFSGTGAETQYF; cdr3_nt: TGTGCCAGCAGTTTCTCCGGGACAGGGGCCGAGACCCAGTACTTC
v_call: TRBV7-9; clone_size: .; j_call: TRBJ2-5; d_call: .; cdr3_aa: CASSYSPGQGGETQYF; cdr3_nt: TGTGCCAGCAGTTATTCTCCGGGACAAGGAGGGGAGACCCAGTACTTC
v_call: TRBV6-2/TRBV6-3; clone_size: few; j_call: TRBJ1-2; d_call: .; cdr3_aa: CASSDSFYGYTF; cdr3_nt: TGTGCCAGCTCGGACAGCTTCTATGGCTACACCTTC
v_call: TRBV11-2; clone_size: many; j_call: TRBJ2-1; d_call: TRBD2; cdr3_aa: CASSHAIARTSENNEQFF; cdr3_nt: TGTGCCAGCAGCCACGCAATAGCCAGGACTAGCGAGAACAATGAGCAGTTCTTC
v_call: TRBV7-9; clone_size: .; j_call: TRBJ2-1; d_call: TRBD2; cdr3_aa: CASSPDMGLALGEQFF; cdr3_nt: TGTGCCAGCAGCCCAGACATGGGACTAGCTTTAGGTGAGCAGTTCTTC
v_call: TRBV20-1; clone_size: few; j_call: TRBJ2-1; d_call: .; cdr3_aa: CSARDVSRVSNEQFF; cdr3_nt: TGCAGTGCTAGAGATGTCAGCCGGGTATCTAATGAGCAGTTCTTC
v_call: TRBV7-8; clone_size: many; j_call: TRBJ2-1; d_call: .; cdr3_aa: CASRTGAYNEQFF; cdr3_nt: TGTGCCAGCAGAACCGGGGCGTATAATGAGCAGTTCTTC
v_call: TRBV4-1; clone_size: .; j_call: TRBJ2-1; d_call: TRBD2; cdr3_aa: CASRSGGDEQFF; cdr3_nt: TGCGCCAGCAGAAGCGGGGGCGATGAGCAGTTCTTC
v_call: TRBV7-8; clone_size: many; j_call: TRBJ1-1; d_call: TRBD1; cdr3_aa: CASSNWDRGWNTEAFF; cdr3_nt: TGTGCCAGCAGCAACTGGGACAGGGGCTGGAACACTGAAGCTTTCTTT
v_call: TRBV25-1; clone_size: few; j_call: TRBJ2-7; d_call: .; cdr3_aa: CASSEPGGLHYEQYF; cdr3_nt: TGTGCCAGCAGTGAACCCGGAGGGCTACACTACGAGCAGTACTTC
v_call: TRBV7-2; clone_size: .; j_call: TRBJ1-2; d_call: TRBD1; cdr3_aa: CASSLTTGRDINYGYTF; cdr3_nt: TGTGCCAGCAGCTTAACGACAGGGAGGGATATTAACTATGGCTACACCTTC
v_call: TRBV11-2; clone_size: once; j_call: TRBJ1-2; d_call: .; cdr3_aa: CASSLARPAGPQNF; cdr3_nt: TGTGCCAGCAGCTTAGCCCGTCCGGCAGGCCCCCAGAACTTC
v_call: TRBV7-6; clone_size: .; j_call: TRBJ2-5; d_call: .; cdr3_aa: CASSQRGSEGTQYF; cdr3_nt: TGTGCCAGCAGCCAAAGGGGCTCTGAAGGGACCCAGTACTTC
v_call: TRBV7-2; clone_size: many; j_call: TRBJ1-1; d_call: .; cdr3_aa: CASSLEGFTEAFF; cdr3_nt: TGTGCCAGCAGCTTAGAGGGGTTCACTGAAGCTTTCTTT
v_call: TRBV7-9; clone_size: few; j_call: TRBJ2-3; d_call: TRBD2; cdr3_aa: CASSRRLLAGGAPDTQYF; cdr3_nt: TGTGCCAGCAGCCGCCGTCTCCTAGCGGGAGGGGCGCCAGATACGCAGTATTTT
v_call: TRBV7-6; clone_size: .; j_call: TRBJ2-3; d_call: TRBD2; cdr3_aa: CASSSETSGRASDTQYF; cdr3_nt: TGTGCCAGCAGCTCTGAGACTAGCGGGAGGGCATCAGATACGCAGTATTTT
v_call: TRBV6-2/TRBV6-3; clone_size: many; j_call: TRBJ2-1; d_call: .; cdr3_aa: CASRNGLAPYNEQFF; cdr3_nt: TGTGCCAGCAGGAATGGGCTAGCGCCCTACAATGAGCAGTTCTTC
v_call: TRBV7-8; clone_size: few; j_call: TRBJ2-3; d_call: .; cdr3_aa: CASSKREPDTQYF; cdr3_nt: TGTGCCAGCAGCAAACGGGAGCCAGATACGCAGTATTTT
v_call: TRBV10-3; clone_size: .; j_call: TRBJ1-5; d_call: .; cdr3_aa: CAARTELNQPQHF; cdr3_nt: TGTGCCGCACGCACCGAGCTCAATCAGCCCCAGCATTTT
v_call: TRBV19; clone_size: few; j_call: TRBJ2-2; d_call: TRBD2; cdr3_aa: CASSAGTSQTFTGELFF; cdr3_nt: TGTGCCAGTAGTGCCGGGACTAGCCAGACTTTTACCGGGGAGCTGTTTTTT
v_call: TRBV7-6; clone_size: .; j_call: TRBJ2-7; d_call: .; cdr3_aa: CASSPGPFGTYEQYF; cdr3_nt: TGTGCCAGCAGCCCAGGCCCCTTCGGGACCTACGAGCAGTACTTC
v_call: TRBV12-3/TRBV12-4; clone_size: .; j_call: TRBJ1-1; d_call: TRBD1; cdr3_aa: CASSTAGTGATEAFF; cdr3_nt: TGTGCCAGCAGTACCGCCGGGACAGGGGCCACTGAAGCTTTCTTT
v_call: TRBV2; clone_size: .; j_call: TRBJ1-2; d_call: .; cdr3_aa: CASSYTLGPPYGYTF; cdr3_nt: TGTGCCAGCAGTTATACCCTCGGTCCACCTTATGGCTACACCTTC
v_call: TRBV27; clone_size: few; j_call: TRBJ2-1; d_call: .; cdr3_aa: CASSLLGDKVREQFF; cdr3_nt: TGTGCCAGCAGTTTATTAGGGGACAAAGTTCGGGAGCAGTTCTTC
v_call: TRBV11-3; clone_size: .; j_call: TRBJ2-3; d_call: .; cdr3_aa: CASSSLGVASTDTQYF; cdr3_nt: TGTGCCAGCAGCTCCCTCGGGGTAGCGAGCACAGATACGCAGTATTTT
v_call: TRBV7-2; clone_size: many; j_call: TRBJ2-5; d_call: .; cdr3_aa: CASSFRGVETQYF; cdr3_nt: TGTGCCAGCAGCTTCAGGGGGGTAGAGACCCAGTACTTC
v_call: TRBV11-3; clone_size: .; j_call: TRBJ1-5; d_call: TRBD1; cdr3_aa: CASSLSGGSQPQHF; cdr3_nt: TGTGCCAGCAGCTTGTCAGGGGGCAGCCAGCCCCAGCATTTT
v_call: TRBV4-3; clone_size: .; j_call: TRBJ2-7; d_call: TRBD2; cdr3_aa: CASSQKLAGGGEQYF; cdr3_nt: TGCGCCAGCAGCCAAAAACTAGCGGGAGGTGGCGAGCAGTACTTC
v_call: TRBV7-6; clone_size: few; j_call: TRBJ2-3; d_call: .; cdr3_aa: CASSRGQSTDTQYF; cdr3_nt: TGTGCCAGCAGCCGAGGACAGAGCACAGATACGCAGTATTTT
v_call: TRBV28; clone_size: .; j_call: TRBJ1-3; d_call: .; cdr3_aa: CASSPRGFYGNTIYF; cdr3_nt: TGTGCCAGCAGCCCCAGGGGTTTTTATGGAAACACCATATATTTT
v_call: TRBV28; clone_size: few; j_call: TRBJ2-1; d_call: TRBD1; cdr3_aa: CASRNRGSYNEQFF; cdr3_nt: TGTGCCAGCAGAAACAGGGGTTCCTACAATGAGCAGTTCTTC
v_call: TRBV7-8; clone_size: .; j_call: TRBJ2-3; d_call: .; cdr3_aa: CASSLVTRLLGDTQYF; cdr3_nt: TGTGCCAGCAGCTTAGTAACGAGGCTCCTGGGAGATACGCAGTATTTT
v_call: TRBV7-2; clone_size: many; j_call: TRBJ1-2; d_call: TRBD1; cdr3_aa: CASSLSGQGIGGYTF; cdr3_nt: TGTGCCAGCAGCTTATCGGGACAGGGTATCGGTGGCTACACCTTC
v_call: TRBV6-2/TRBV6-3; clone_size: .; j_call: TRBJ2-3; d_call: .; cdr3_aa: CASSYSNQGPDTQYF; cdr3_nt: TGTGCCAGCAGTTACTCGAATCAGGGTCCAGATACGCAGTATTTT
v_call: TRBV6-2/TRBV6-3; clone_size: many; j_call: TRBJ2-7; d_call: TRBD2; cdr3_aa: CASSSSKWGAGVYEQYF; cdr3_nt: TGTGCCAGCAGCTCCTCCAAATGGGGTGCGGGAGTCTACGAGCAGTACTTC
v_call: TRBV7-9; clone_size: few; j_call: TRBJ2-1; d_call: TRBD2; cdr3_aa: CASSSSMATGGGYNEQFF; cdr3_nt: TGTGCCAGCAGCTCCTCTATGGCAACGGGAGGGGGCTACAATGAGCAGTTCTTC
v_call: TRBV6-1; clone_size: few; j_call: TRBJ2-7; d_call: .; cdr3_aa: CASRAPPQYF; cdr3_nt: TGTGCCAGCAGGGCGCCGCCGCAGTACTTC
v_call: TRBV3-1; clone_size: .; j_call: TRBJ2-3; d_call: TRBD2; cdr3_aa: CASSRRLAEKPTDTQYF; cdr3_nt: TGTGCCAGCAGCCGCAGACTAGCGGAAAAACCCACAGATACGCAGTATTTT
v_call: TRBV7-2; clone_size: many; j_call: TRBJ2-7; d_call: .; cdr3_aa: CASSTDNYEQYF; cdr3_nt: TGTGCCAGCAGCACCGACAACTACGAGCAGTACTTC
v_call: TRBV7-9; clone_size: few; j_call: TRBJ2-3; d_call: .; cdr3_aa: CASSAITDTQYF; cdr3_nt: TGTGCCAGCAGCGCGATCACAGATACGCAGTATTTT
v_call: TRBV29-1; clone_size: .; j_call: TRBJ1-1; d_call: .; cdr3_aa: CSVVRGMNTEAFF; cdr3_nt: TGCAGCGTTGTTAGGGGTATGAACACTGAAGCTTTCTTT
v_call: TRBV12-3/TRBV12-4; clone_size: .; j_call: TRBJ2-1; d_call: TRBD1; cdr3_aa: CASTTGQDNEQFF; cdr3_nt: TGTGCCAGCACGACTGGACAGGACAATGAGCAGTTCTTC
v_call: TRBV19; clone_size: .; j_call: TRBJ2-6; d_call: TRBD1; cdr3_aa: CASSRDRGLIVLTF; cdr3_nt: TGTGCCAGTAGTAGGGACAGGGGGCTTATCGTCCTGACTTTC
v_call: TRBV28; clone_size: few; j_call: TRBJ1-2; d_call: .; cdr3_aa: CASSIYGGIRYGYTF; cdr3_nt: TGTGCCAGCAGTATTTACGGCGGGATCCGCTATGGCTACACCTTC
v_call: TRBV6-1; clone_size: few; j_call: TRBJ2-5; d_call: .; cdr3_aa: CASRIDKAVRETQYF; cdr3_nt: TGTGCCAGCAGAATAGACAAGGCGGTGCGAGAGACCCAGTACTTC